These T cell receptor beta chains were read from a single sample in a study of CXCR3-negative and CXCR3-positive naive CD8 T cells. TCRdb re-called the 5' RACE reads and gives one entry per CDR3 protein, without DNA. The sample table includes tens of thousands of distinct CDR3 sequences. Sequencing was done on a sample of naive CXCR3- CD8+ T cells from blood. These receptor sequences come from a human donor in good health. Some clones in this sample may be carry-over from other donors' samples. Each CDR3 is given with its conserved first and last residue.

V,J,length,CDR3
TRBV28,TRBJ2-7,14,CASSLTGSSYEQYF
TRBV29-1,TRBJ2-7,14,CSVVLDSPSYEQYF
TRBV7-9,TRBJ2-7,14,CASSRGPTNYEQYF
TRBV29-1,TRBJ1-4,14,CSVEDPRVNEKLFF
TRBV7-2,TRBJ2-7,15,CASSLDRVGTYEQYF
TRBV29-1,TRBJ2-7,14,CSVLARDRFYEQYF
TRBV12-3/TRBV12-4,TRBJ2-7,14,CASSPGTGRYEQYF
TRBV20-1,TRBJ1-6,13,CSARDKENSPLHF
TRBV29-1,TRBJ2-7,13,CSVEGPNSYEQYF
TRBV7-9,TRBJ2-3,15,CASSPYRDRDDTQYF
TRBV4-3,TRBJ2-3,16,CASSQGKGAGADTQYF
TRBV7-2,TRBJ2-7,14,CASSHPGHSYEQYF
TRBV20-1,TRBJ2-7,13,CSARWDRDYEQYF
TRBV20-1,TRBJ1-5,12,CSARDGNQPQHF
TRBV25-1,TRBJ2-7,13,CASSTRAGTRLYF
TRBV28,TRBJ2-3,18,CASTHWGTSGSNTDTQYF
TRBV9,TRBJ2-1,15,CASSVEGGSYNEQFF
TRBV7-3,TRBJ2-1,17,CASSSPGLAGDHNEQFF
TRBV28,TRBJ2-7,11,CASPWADEQYF
TRBV7-7,TRBJ2-3,14,CASSLRDGTDTQYF
TRBV6-2/TRBV6-3,TRBJ2-7,14,CASSSYFISYEQYF
TRBV13,TRBJ1-2,13,CACSLGQSDGYTF
TRBV25-1,TRBJ2-2,16,CASSDLGGLGTGELFF
TRBV6-4,TRBJ2-3,14,CASSVGGVTDTQYF
TRBV19,TRBJ2-1,12,CASSIGGNEQFF
TRBV28,TRBJ2-5,15,CASSTNRERQETQYF
TRBV20-1,TRBJ2-2,17,CSARDHSSGDYTGELFF
TRBV7-8,TRBJ1-2,14,CASSLDARSYGYTF
TRBV7-2,TRBJ2-3,12,CASSSNTGTQYF
TRBV20-1,TRBJ2-7,11,CSAGLTYEQYF
TRBV7-9,TRBJ2-3,20,CASSNSGLVSSGSGTDTQYF
TRBV29-1,TRBJ1-2,15,CSVDILGGGLWGYTF
TRBV29-1,TRBJ2-1,17,CSVDGTSGFSSYNEQFF
TRBV6-5,TRBJ2-1,14,CASTTGRGYNEQFF
TRBV19,TRBJ2-7,16,CASSISTSAEVSEQYF
TRBV4-3,TRBJ2-4,15,CASSQDFGTLNIQYF
TRBV20-1,TRBJ2-4,14,CSAAGVFDKNIQYF
TRBV7-9,TRBJ1-2,15,CASSYPLRGDYGYTF